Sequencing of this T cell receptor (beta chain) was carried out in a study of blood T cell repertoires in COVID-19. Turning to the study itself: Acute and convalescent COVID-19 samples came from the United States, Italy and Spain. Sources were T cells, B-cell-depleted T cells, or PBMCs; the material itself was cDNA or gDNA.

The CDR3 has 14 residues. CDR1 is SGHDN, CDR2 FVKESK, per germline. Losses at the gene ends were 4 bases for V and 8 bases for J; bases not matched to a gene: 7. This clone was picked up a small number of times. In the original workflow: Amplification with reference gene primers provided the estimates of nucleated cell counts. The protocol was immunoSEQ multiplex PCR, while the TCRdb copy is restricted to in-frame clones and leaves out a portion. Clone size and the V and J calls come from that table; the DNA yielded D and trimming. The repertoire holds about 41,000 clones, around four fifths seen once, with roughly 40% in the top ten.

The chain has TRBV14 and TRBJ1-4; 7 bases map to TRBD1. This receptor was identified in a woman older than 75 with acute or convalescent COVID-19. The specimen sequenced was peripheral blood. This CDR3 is CASSLRTGHEKLFF. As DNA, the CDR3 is TGTGCCAGCAGCCTCAGGACAGGACACGAAAAACTGTTTTTT.